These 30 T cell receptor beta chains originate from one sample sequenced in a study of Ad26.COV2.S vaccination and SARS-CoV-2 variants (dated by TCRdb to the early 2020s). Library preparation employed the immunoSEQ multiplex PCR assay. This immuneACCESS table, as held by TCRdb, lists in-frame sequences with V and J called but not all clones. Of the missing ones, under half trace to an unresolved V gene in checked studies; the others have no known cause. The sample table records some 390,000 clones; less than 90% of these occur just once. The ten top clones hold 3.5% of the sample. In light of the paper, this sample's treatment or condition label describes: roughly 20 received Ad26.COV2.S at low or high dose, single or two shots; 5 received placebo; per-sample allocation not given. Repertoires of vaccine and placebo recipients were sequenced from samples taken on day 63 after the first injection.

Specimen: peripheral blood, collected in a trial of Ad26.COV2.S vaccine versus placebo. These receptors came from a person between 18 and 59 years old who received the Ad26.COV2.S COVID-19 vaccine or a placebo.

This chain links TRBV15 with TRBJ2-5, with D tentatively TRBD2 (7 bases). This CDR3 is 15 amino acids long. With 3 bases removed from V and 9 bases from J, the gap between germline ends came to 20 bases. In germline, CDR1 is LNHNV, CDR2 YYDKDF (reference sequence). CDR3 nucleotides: TGTGCCACCAGCAGTGAGGGTTCGGGGGAGGGGGCCCAGTACTTC. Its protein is CATSSEGSGEGAQYF. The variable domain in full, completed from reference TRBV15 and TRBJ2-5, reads DAMVIQNPRYQVTQFGKPVTLSCSQTLNHNVMYWYQQKSSQAPKLLFHYYDKDFNNEADTPDNFQSRRPNTSFCFLDIRSPGLGDTAMYLCATSSEGSGEGAQYFGPGTRLLVL.

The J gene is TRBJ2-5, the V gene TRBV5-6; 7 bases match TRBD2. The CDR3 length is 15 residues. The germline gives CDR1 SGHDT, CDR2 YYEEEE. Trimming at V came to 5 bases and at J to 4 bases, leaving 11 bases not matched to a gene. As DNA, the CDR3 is TGTGCCAGCAGTATTACCTCGGGGGGAGGAGAGACCCAGTACTTC. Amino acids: CASSITSGGGETQYF.

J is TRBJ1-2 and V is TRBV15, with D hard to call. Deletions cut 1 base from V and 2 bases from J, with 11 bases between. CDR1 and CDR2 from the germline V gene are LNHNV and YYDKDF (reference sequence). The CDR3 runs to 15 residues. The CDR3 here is CATSRVGQDNYGYTF. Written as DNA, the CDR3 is TGTGCCACCAGCAGAGTAGGGCAGGACAACTATGGCTACACCTTC.

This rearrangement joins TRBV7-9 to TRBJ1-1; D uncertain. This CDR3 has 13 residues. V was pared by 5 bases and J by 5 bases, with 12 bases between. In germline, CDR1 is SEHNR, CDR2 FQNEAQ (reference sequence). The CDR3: CASSQPSRTEAFF. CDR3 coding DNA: TGTGCCAGCAGCCAACCGAGTAGAACTGAAGCTTTCTTT.

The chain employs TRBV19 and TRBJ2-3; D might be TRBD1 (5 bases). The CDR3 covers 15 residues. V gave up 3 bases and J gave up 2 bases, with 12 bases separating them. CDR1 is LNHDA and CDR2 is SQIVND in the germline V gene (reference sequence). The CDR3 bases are TGTGCCAGTAGTATGGTGGGGCCATACACAGATACGCAGTATTTT. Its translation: CASSMVGPYTDTQYF.

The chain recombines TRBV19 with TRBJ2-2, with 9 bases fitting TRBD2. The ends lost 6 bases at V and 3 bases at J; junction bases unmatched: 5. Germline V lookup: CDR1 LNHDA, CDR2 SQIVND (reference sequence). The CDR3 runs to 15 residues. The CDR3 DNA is TGTGCCAGTAGGGTAGCGGGGGAGGACACCGGGGAGCTGTTTTTT. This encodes CASRVAGEDTGELFF.

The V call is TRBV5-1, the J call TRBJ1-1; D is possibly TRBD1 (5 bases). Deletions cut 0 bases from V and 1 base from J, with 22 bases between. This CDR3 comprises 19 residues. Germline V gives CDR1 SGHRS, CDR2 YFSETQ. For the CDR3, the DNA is TGCGCCAGCAGCTTGGAAATTTGGGGGGTCCCAACTAGGAACACTGAAGCTTTCTTT. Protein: CASSLEIWGVPTRNTEAFF. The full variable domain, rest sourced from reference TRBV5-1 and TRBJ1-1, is KAGVTQTPRYLIKTRGQQVTLSCSPISGHRSVSWYQQTPGQGLQFLFEYFSETQRNKGNFPGRFSGRQFSNSRSEMNVSTLELGDSALYLCASSLEIWGVPTRNTEAFFGQGTRLTVV.

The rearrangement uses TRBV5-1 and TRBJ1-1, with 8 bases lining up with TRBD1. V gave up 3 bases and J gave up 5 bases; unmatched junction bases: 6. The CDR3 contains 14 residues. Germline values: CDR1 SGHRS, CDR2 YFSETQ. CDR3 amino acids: CASSSTGERTEAFF. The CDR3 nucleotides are TGCGCCAGCAGCTCGACAGGGGAAAGGACTGAAGCTTTCTTT.

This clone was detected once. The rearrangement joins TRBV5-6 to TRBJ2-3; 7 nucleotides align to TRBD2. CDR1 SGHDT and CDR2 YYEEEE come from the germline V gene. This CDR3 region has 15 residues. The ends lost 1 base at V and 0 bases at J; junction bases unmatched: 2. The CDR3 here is CASSLPGGSTDTQYF. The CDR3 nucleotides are TGTGCCAGCAGCTTGCCCGGGGGGAGCACAGATACGCAGTATTTT.

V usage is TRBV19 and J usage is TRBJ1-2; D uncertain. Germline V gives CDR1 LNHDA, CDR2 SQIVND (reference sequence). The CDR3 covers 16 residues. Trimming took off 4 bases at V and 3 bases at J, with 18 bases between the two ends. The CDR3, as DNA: TGTGCCAGTAGTAACCAGTGGGCAAATGGGGACTATGGCTACACCTTC. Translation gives CASSNQWANGDYGYTF.

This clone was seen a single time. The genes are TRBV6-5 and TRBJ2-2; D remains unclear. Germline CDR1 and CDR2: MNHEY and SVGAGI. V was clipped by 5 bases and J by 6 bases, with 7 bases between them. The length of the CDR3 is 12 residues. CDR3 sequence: CASSPRPGELFF. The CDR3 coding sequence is TGTGCCAGCAGTCCCCGGCCCGGGGAGCTGTTTTTT.

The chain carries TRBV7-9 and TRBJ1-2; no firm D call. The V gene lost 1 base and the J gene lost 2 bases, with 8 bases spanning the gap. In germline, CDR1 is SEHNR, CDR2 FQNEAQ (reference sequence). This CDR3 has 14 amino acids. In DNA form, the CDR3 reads TGTGCCAGCAGCTTAGTTCCGGAGAACTATGGCTACACCTTC. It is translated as CASSLVPENYGYTF.

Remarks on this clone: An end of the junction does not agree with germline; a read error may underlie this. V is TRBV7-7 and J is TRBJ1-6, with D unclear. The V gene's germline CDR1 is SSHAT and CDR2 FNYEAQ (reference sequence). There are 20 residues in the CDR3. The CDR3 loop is CASSLALRREASSYNSPLHF. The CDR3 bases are TGTGCTAGCAGCTTAGCCCTTAGGAGAGAAGCGAGCTCCTATAATTCACCCCTCCACTTT.

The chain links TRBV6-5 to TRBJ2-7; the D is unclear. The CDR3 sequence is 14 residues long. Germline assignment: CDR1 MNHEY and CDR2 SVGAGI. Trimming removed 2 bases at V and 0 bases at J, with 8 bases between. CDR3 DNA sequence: TGTGCCAGCAGTTACAGGAAGAGCTCCTACGAGCAGTACTTC. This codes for CASSYRKSSYEQYF.

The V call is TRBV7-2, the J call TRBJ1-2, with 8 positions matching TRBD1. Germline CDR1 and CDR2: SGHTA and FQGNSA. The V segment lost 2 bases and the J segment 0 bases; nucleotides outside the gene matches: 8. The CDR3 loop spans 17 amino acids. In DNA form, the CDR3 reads TGTGCCAGCAGCTTATGGAGAAACAGGGGGACTAACTATGGCTACACCTTC. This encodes CASSLWRNRGTNYGYTF.

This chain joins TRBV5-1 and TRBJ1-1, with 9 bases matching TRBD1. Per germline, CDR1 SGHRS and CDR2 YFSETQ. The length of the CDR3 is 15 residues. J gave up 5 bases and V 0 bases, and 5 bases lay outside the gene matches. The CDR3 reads CASSLDTGGGTEAFF. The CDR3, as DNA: TGCGCCAGCAGCTTGGATACAGGGGGCGGAACTGAAGCTTTCTTT.

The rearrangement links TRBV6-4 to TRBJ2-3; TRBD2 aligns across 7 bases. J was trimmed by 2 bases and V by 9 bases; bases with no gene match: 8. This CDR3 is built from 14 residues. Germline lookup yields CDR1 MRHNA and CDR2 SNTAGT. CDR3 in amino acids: CARGPGGTTDTQYF. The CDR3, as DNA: TGTGCCAGGGGGCCGGGGGGAACCACAGATACGCAGTATTTT.

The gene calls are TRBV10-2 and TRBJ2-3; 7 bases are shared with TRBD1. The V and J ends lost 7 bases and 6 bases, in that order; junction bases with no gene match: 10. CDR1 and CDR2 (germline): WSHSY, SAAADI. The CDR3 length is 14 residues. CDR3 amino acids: CASTLAGGEDTQYF. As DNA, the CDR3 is TGCGCCAGCACTTTGGCAGGGGGAGAGGATACGCAGTATTTT.

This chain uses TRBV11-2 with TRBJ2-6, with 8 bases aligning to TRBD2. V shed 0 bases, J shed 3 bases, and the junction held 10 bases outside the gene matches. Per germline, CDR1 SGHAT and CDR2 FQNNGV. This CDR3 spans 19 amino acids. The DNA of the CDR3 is TGTGCCAGCAGCTTAGAATCGGGGGGGCCTCATTATGGGGCCAACGTCCTGACTTTC. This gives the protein CASSLESGGPHYGANVLTF.

CDR3 coding DNA: TGTGCCAGCAACCCTGTCTCGGATGAAAGTACCGGGGAGCTGTTTTTT. Translated: CASNPVSDESTGELFF. The rearrangement joins TRBV7-9 to TRBJ2-2, with D uncertain. This CDR3 comprises 16 residues. V was pared by 7 bases and J by 5 bases, with 20 bases between. CDR1 is SEHNR, CDR2 FQNEAQ, per germline (reference sequence).

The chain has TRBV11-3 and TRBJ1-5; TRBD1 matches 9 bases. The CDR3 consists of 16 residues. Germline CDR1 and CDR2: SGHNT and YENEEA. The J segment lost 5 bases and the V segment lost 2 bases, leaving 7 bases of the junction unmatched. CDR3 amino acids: CASSLTRDRAHQPQHF. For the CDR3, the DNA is TGTGCCAGCAGCTTAACCCGGGACAGGGCCCATCAGCCCCAGCATTTT.

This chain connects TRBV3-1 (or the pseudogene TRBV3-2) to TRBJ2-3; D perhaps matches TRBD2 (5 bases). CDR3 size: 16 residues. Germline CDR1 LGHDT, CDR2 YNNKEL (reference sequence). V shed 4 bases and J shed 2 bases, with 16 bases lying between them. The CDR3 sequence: CASSRLDSVITDTQYF. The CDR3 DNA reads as TGTGCCAGCAGCCGACTGGACTCTGTAATCACAGATACGCAGTATTTT.

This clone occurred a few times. CDR3 in DNA: TGCGCCAGCAGCTTGGGGACAGGGGATGGCTACACCTTC. Protein: CASSLGTGDGYTF. This chain connects TRBV5-1 to TRBJ1-2; 9 nucleotides line up with TRBD1. The CDR3 contains 13 residues. Trimming at V came to 0 bases and at J to 6 bases, leaving 0 bases not matched to a gene. CDR1 and CDR2 from the germline V gene are SGHRS and YFSETQ.

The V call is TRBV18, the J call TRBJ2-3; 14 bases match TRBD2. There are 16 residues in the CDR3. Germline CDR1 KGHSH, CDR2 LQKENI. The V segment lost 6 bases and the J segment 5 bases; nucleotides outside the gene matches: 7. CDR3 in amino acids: CASSLTSGGAQDTQYF. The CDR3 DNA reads TGTGCCAGCTCGCTGACTAGCGGGGGGGCCCAAGATACGCAGTATTTT.

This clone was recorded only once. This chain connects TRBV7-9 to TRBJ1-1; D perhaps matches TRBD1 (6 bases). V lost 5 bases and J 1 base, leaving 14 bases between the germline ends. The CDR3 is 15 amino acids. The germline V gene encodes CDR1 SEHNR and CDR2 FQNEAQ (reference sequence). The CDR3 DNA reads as TGTGCCAGCAGCCCCTACCCGACAGGGAACACTGAAGCTTTCTTT. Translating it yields CASSPYPTGNTEAFF.

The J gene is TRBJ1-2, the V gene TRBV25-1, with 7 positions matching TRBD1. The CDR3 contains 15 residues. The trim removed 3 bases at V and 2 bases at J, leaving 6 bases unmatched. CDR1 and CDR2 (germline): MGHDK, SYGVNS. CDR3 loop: CASSDPGQTNYGYTF. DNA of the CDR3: TGTGCCAGCAGTGATCCGGGACAGACAAACTATGGCTACACCTTC.

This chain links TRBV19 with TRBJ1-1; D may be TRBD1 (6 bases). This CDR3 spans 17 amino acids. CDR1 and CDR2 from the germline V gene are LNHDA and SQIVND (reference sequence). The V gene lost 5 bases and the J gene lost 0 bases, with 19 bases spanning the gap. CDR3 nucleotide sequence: TGTGCCAGTAGTCCCGCCCCGGGACACTCCATGAACACTGAAGCTTTCTTT. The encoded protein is CASSPAPGHSMNTEAFF. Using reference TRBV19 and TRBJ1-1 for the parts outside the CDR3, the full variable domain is DGGITQSPKYLFRKEGQNVTLSCEQNLNHDAMYWYRQDPGQGLRLIYYSQIVNDFQKGDIAEGYSVSREKKESFPLTVTSAQKNPTAFYLCASSPAPGHSMNTEAFFGQGTRLTVV.

This CDR3 is CASSYSQFSNEQFF. Here the CDR3 DNA reads TGTGCCAGCAGTTACTCCCAGTTCTCCAATGAGCAGTTCTTC. V gene TRBV6-5 combines with J gene TRBJ2-1; no firm D call. This CDR3 region has 14 residues. Germline loops: CDR1 MNHEY, CDR2 SVGAGI. The ends were cut back, 0 bases at V and 6 bases at J, with 9 bases in the middle.

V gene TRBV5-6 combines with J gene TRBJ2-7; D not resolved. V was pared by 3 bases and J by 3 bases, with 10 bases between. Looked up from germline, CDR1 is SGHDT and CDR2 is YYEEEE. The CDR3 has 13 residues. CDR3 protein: CASSSRSSYEQYF. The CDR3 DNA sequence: TGTGCCAGCAGCTCACGAAGCAGCTACGAGCAGTACTTC.

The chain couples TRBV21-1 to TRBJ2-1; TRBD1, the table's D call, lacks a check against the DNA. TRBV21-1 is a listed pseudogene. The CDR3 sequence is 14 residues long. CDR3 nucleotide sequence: TGTGCCAGCAGCGAACAGCTCCCTGACAATGAGCAGTTCTTC. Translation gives CASSEQLPDNEQFF.